A single T cell receptor beta chain is shown here with its context. V gave up 2 bases and J gave up 7 bases; unmatched junction bases: 4. The CDR3 has 15 amino acids. From germline, CDR1 is MNHEY and CDR2 SVGEGT. This entry is derived from a study of blood T cell repertoires in COVID-19. As originally analysed: Reference gene primer amplification gave estimated nucleated cell counts. The assay was immunoSEQ multiplex PCR, and TCRdb's table has in-frame clones only and misses some. V and J calls and clone size come straight from that table; D and trimming were deduced from the DNA. The data hold approximately 140,000 clones, with roughly four fifths observed a single time.

The chain uses TRBV6-2 or TRBV6-3 and TRBJ2-3; 12 nucleotides align to TRBD1. Specimen: peripheral blood. This TCR was sampled from a human donor in a cohort sampled during active COVID-19. The CDR3 here is CASSYVGQGANTQYF. CDR3 coding DNA: TGTGCCAGCAGTTACGTGGGACAGGGGGCTAATACGCAGTATTTT.